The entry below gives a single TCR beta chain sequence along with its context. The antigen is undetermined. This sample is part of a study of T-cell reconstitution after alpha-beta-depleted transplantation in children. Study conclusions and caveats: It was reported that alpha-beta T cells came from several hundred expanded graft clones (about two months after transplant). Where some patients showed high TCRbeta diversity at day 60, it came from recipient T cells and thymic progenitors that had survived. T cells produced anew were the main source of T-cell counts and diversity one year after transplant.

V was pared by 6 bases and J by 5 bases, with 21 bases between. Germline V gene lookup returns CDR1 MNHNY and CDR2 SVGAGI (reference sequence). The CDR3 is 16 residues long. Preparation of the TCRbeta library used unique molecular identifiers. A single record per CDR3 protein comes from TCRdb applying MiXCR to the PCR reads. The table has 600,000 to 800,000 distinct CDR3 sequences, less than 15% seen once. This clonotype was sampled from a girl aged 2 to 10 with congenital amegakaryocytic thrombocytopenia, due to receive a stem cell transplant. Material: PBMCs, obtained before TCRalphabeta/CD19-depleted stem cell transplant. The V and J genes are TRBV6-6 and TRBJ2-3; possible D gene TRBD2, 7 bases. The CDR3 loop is CASSNDWGGGQDTQYF. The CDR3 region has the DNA TGTGCCAGCAGCAATGACTGGGGGGGGGGACAAGATACGCAGTATTTT.